These 25 T cell receptor beta chains originate from one sample sequenced in a study of blood T cells in healthy people across ages. For the second PCR, which ran for roughly 7 to 11 cycles, a sample-barcoded 5' primer and a J-beta primer mix were used. TCRdb passed the 5' RACE reads through MiXCR, listing each CDR3 protein once. The sample shows about 640,000 distinct CDR3 sequences, 58% of them seen only once. Sequenced: blood. These receptors originate from a man in his 60s in good health.

The CDR3, as DNA: TGTGCCAGCAGCCAAGTCGTATGGCAGTCGGGACTAGCGGGAAACTACAATGAGCAGTTCTTC. This codes for CASSQVVWQSGLAGNYNEQFF. This chain connects TRBV3-1 to TRBJ2-1; 13 bases line up with TRBD2. J was trimmed by 3 bases and V by 1 base; bases with no gene match: 15. The germline CDR1 and CDR2 sequences are LGHDT and YNNKEL (reference sequence). The CDR3 has 21 amino acids.

The chain carries TRBV15 and TRBJ2-3, with D perhaps TRBD2 (7 bases). The CDR3 totals 18 residues. Germline CDR1 and CDR2: LNHNV and YYDKDF (reference sequence). The V gene lost 0 bases and the J gene lost 4 bases, with 20 bases spanning the gap. CDR3 bases: TGTGCCACCAGCAGAGATCGAGTGGGGGGGGGCCGCGCAGATACGCAGTATTTT. It is translated as CATSRDRVGGGRADTQYF.

This clonotype was observed many times. The chain recombines TRBV3-1 with TRBJ2-5, with 16 positions matching TRBD2. J lost 11 bases, V lost 1 base, and 7 bases had no gene match. Germline-derived CDR1 and CDR2 are LGHDT and YNNKEL (reference sequence). The CDR3 extends over 16 amino acids. Written as DNA, the CDR3 is TGTGCCAGCAGCCAAGTCGGGACTAGCGGGGGGGGAGAGCAGTACTTC. It is translated as CASSQVGTSGGGEQYF.

This chain links TRBV12-3 or TRBV12-4 with TRBJ2-1; 8 bases are shared with TRBD2. The CDR3 runs 18 residues. J lost 1 base, V lost 3 bases, and 11 bases had no gene match. In DNA form, the CDR3 reads TGTGCCAGCAGTTTTAGGGCCCTCGGGGGGGGTTCCTACAATGAGCAGTTCTTC. Its translation: CASSFRALGGGSYNEQFF.

In this sample, this clonotype turned up a few times. The chain is built from TRBV3-1 and TRBJ2-5; 8 bases map to TRBD2. Germline V gene sequence: CDR1 LGHDT, CDR2 YNNKEL (reference sequence). Germline trimming cut 0 bases from V and 5 bases from J; bases unmatched to any gene: 14. This CDR3 has 18 amino acids. The CDR3 here is CASSQDRAGGSIGETQYF. The CDR3, as DNA: TGTGCCAGCAGCCAAGATCGGGCGGGGGGATCGATAGGGGAGACCCAGTACTTC.

CDR3 loop: CATSSGGWGTDTQYF. The CDR3 DNA reads TGTGCCACCAGCAGCGGGGGGTGGGGCACAGATACGCAGTATTTT. This chain links TRBV15 with TRBJ2-3, with 7 bases that match TRBD2. The CDR3 is 15 amino acids. V trimming: 3 bases; J trimming: 1 base; junction bases outside the gene matches: 4. Germline assignment: CDR1 LNHNV and CDR2 YYDKDF (reference sequence).

The CDR3 loop is CASSPRLTSGREQFF. In nucleotides, the CDR3 is TGTGCCAGCAGCCCACGGCTGACTAGCGGCAGAGAGCAGTTCTTC. The chain links TRBV11-1 to TRBJ2-1, with TRBD2 matching over 9 bases. The V segment lost 5 bases and the J segment 10 bases; nucleotides outside the gene matches: 12. There are 15 residues in the CDR3. Germline loops: CDR1 SGHAT, CDR2 FQDESV (reference sequence).

There are many counts of this clonotype. The chain joins TRBV3-1 to TRBJ2-1, with D perhaps matching TRBD1 or TRBD2 (5 bases each). Germline loops: CDR1 LGHDT, CDR2 YNNKEL (reference sequence). This CDR3 is built from 15 residues. The germline V and J ends were trimmed by 4 bases and 0 bases, with 10 bases remaining between them. This CDR3 reads CASSPGRSSYNEQFF. In DNA, the CDR3 is TGTGCCAGCAGCCCGGGACGGAGCTCCTACAATGAGCAGTTCTTC.

J is TRBJ2-3 and V is TRBV4-2; 8 bases are a match to TRBD2. With 0 bases clipped from V and 0 bases from J, the junction kept 5 bases outside the gene matches. Germline lookup yields CDR1 LGHNA and CDR2 YNFKEQ. CDR3 length: 17 amino acids. The CDR3 protein is CASSQDASGLSTDTQYF. CDR3 DNA sequence: TGTGCCAGCAGCCAAGACGCTAGCGGGTTAAGCACAGATACGCAGTATTTT.

The V and J genes are TRBV12-3 or TRBV12-4 and TRBJ2-1; D gene unclear. This CDR3 is built from 15 residues. V was cut by 5 bases and J by 4 bases, with 15 bases left in between. The CDR3 reads CASSPPGNLYNEQFF. The CDR3 DNA reads TGTGCCAGCAGTCCCCCGGGCAACCTATACAATGAGCAGTTCTTC.

J is TRBJ1-2 and V is TRBV27, with D perhaps TRBD1 (5 bases). The CDR3 has 14 residues. Per germline, CDR1 MNHEY and CDR2 SMNVEV (reference sequence). Trimming took off 3 bases at V and 8 bases at J, with 16 bases between the two ends. The CDR3 nucleotides read TGTGCCAGCAGTTTGGGCGGCGGGGCTAGAGGCTACACCTTC. It is translated as CASSLGGGARGYTF.

This clonotype was detected only a few times. V gene TRBV20-1 combines with J gene TRBJ2-3; TRBD2 agrees at 10 bases. The V gene's germline CDR1 is DFQATT and CDR2 SNEGSKA (reference sequence). CDR3 length equals 16 residues. The junction had 8 bases not matched to a gene; V was cut back by 3 bases and J by 2 bases. CDR3 loop: CSASVSGGGLTDTQYF. The CDR3 DNA is TGCAGTGCTAGTGTGAGCGGGGGGGGCCTCACAGATACGCAGTATTTT.

This rearrangement joins TRBV7-9 to TRBJ2-3; 7 bases match TRBD1. The germline CDR1 and CDR2 sequences are SEHNR and FQNEAQ (reference sequence). This CDR3 spans 13 amino acids. V was pared by 5 bases and J by 10 bases, with 9 bases of the junction left unmatched. CDR3 in DNA: TGTGCCAGCAGCGCACTGGACAGGTTGGCGCAGTATTTT. Its protein is CASSALDRLAQYF.

The chain employs TRBV4-1 and TRBJ1-1, with unresolved D. This CDR3 region has 18 residues. Germline V CDR1 and CDR2: MGHRA, YSYEKL. V was trimmed by 2 bases and J by 5 bases, leaving 24 bases between them. The CDR3 coding sequence is TGCGCCAGCAGCCAATTTGGGTACAGCCGGTGGTTGGGAACTGAAGCTTTCTTT. It translates to CASSQFGYSRWLGTEAFF.

This chain links TRBV4-1 with TRBJ1-4, with D perhaps TRBD1 (6 bases). The V end was cut by 2 bases, the J end by 7 bases, with 20 bases between. Per the germline V gene, CDR1 is MGHRA and CDR2 is YSYEKL. This CDR3 spans 17 amino acids. CDR3 region: CASSQSPGGGGREKLFF. Here the CDR3 DNA reads TGCGCCAGCAGCCAAAGCCCTGGCGGAGGGGGACGTGAAAAACTGTTTTTT.

This clonotype was recorded only once. J is TRBJ2-1 and V is TRBV5-1, with 9 bases fitting TRBD2. Trimming took 1 base from V and 5 from J; bases not matched to a gene: 7. Per the germline V gene, CDR1 is SGHRS and CDR2 is YFSETQ. The CDR3 length is 16 residues. CDR3 in DNA: TGCGCCAGCAGCTTGAATGGTAGCGGGGGACACAATGAGCAGTTCTTC. Translating it yields CASSLNGSGGHNEQFF.

J is TRBJ2-7 and V is TRBV10-2, with 14 bases fitting TRBD2. The germline V gene has CDR1 WSHSY and CDR2 SAAADI. J gave up 6 bases and V 8 bases, and 6 bases lay outside the gene matches. CDR3 size: 14 residues. CDR3 amino acids: CASRGLAGASEQYF. Written as DNA, the CDR3 is TGCGCCAGCCGGGGACTAGCGGGAGCTAGCGAGCAGTACTTC.

The chain carries TRBV15 and TRBJ2-3; either TRBD1 or TRBD2 may fit D (5 bases each). The CDR3 length is 13 residues. Trimming took 8 bases from V and 1 from J, leaving 10 bases between them. The germline CDR1 and CDR2 sequences are LNHNV and YYDKDF (reference sequence). The CDR3 loop is CATRMGGTDTQYF. The CDR3 DNA reads as TGTGCCACCCGGATGGGGGGCACAGATACGCAGTATTTT.

The table lists this clonotype with a few counts. The rearrangement joins TRBV29-1 to TRBJ2-5, with D tentatively TRBD1 or TRBD2 (5 bases each). Judging by the DNA end, TRBJ2-7 fits better; the J call may be wrong. This CDR3 has 13 amino acids. Per germline, CDR1 SQVTM and CDR2 ANQGSEA. In nucleotides, the CDR3 is TGCAGCGTCTGGGGGTCGGGAATCGACGAGCAGTACTTC. As protein: CSVWGSGIDEQYF.

V is TRBV5-1 and J is TRBJ2-5; 11 nucleotides line up with TRBD2. The CDR3 loop spans 15 amino acids. J lost 2 bases, V lost 4 bases, and 4 bases had no gene match. Germline CDR1 is SGHRS and CDR2 is YFSETQ. CDR3 in amino acids: CASSQTSGTQETQYF. The CDR3 nucleotides are TGCGCCAGCAGCCAGACTAGCGGGACGCAAGAGACCCAGTACTTC.

The V and J genes are TRBV5-1 and TRBJ2-3; 12 positions agree with TRBD2. This CDR3 spans 17 amino acids. Trimming at V came to 0 bases and at J to 3 bases, leaving 5 bases not matched to a gene. Germline V CDR1 and CDR2: SGHRS, YFSETQ. CDR3 nucleotides: TGCGCCAGCAGCTTGGATTCGACTAGCGGGGGTACAGATACGCAGTATTTT. It yields the protein CASSLDSTSGGTDTQYF.

This clonotype was recorded many times. The rearrangement uses TRBV3-1 and TRBJ2-5; D gene unclear. Trimming removed 3 bases from V and 5 bases from J, with 4 bases in between. Germline V lookup: CDR1 LGHDT, CDR2 YNNKEL (reference sequence). The CDR3 spans 11 residues. The CDR3 DNA follows: TGTGCCAGCAGCCAGCGGGAGACCCAGTACTTC. Its protein is CASSQRETQYF.

The V call is TRBV7-2, the J call TRBJ2-2, with D unresolved. Trimming stripped 7 bases from V and 2 bases from J, with 11 bases between. The CDR3 covers 14 residues. CDR1 and CDR2 (germline): SGHTA, FQGNSA. The CDR3 reads CASTPGRNTGELFF. CDR3 DNA: TGTGCCAGCACCCCCGGAAGAAACACCGGGGAGCTGTTTTTT. The full variable domain, its missing parts supplied by reference TRBV7-2 and TRBJ2-2, is GAGVSQSPSNKVTEKGKDVELRCDPISGHTALYWYRQSLGQGLEFLIYFQGNSAPDKSGLPSDRFSAERTGGSVSTLTIQRTQQEDSAVYLCASTPGRNTGELFFGEGSRLTVL.

This chain uses TRBV24-1 with TRBJ2-4; 7 bases map to TRBD1. Germline CDR1 and CDR2: KGHDR and SFDVKD. CDR3 length: 16 residues. V lost 7 bases to trimming and J lost 6 bases; unmatched junction nucleotides: 14. The DNA for the CDR3 is TGTGCCACCAGGACCGACACCGGGACAGTTAGAAACATTCAGTACTTC. Encoded protein: CATRTDTGTVRNIQYF.

In this sample, this clonotype turned up a few times. The CDR3 protein is CAISVASPLDSNEQFF. CDR3 nucleotide sequence: TGTGCCATCAGTGTGGCCAGCCCCCTAGATAGCAATGAGCAGTTCTTC. The chain links TRBV10-3 to TRBJ2-1; D unresolved. V shed 4 bases and J shed 6 bases, with 19 bases lying between them. Germline CDR1 ENHRY, CDR2 SYGVKD. This CDR3 region has 16 residues.